Each of the 6 T cell receptor beta chains below was sequenced from the same sample in a study of shared clonotypes between healthy human individuals. The assay was immunoSEQ multiplex PCR, and TCRdb's table has in-frame clones only and misses some. The data contain around 450,000 clones, about 76% of them singletons. The sample comprised PBMCs. Receptors originate from a middle-aged woman in good health. Some clones in this sample may be carry-over from other donors' samples.

Points on this clone: The same CDR3 can be traced to other DNA sequences in this sample. The rearrangement links TRBV10-3 to TRBJ1-1, with D possibly being TRBD1 (5 bases). CDR1 and CDR2 (germline): ENHRY, SYGVKD. The CDR3 spans 11 residues. Trimming removed 4 bases from V and 7 bases from J, with 7 bases in between. CDR3 nucleotide sequence: TGTGCCATCAGTGGCGGGGGTGAAGCTTTCTTT. Amino acids: CAISGGGEAFF.

The chain carries TRBV27 and TRBJ2-1, with 8 bases fitting TRBD2. V lost 7 bases to trimming and J lost 4 bases; unmatched junction nucleotides: 6. This CDR3 is 14 amino acids long. Germline values: CDR1 MNHEY, CDR2 SMNVEV (reference sequence). CDR3 in amino acids: CASNRGRTYNEQFF. In nucleotides, the CDR3 is TGTGCCAGCAACCGCGGGAGGACTTACAATGAGCAGTTCTTC.

This clone was counted a single time. The sample has other DNA sequences that encode this CDR3 too. This rearrangement joins TRBV20-1 to TRBJ2-1, with no clear D. Germline CDR1 and CDR2: DFQATT and SNEGSKA (reference sequence). V was shortened by 6 bases and J by 0 bases, with 3 bases between the two germline ends. The length of the CDR3 is 11 residues. The CDR3, as DNA: TGCAGTGCATCCTCCTACAATGAGCAGTTCTTC. Translating gives CSASSYNEQFF.

The genes are TRBV7-9 and TRBJ1-2; tentative D call: TRBD1 (5 bases). The CDR3 runs 13 residues. V was pared by 2 bases and J by 9 bases, with 13 bases between. Germline V gene lookup returns CDR1 SEHNR and CDR2 FQNEAQ (reference sequence). The CDR3 nucleotides read TGTGCCAGCAGCTTACAGGGACTACTCAGCTACACCTTC. Translating gives CASSLQGLLSYTF.

The genes are TRBV9 and TRBJ2-3, with D possibly being TRBD2 (6 bases). V shed 1 base and J shed 4 bases, with 13 bases lying between them. CDR3 length: 15 residues. Germline V CDR1 and CDR2: SGDLS, YYNGEE. The CDR3 nucleotides read TGTGCCAGCAGCGTACAGGACTATCGGGCAGATACGCAGTATTTT. This gives the protein CASSVQDYRADTQYF.

V is TRBV27 and J is TRBJ1-4, with no clear D. Germline V gene lookup returns CDR1 MNHEY and CDR2 SMNVEV (reference sequence). V dropped 4 bases and J dropped 3 bases, with 15 bases sitting between them. The CDR3 contains 16 residues. CDR3 coding DNA: TGTGCCAGCAGTTCGTACCCGACAAACTCTAATGAAAAACTGTTTTTT. Translation: CASSSYPTNSNEKLFF.